A single sample gave rise to the 19 T cell receptor beta chains below, sequenced in a study of cytomegalovirus exposure and HLA in healthy donors. TCRdb's copy holds only in-frame clones and misses some; the assay was immunoSEQ multiplex PCR. Of about 280,000 clones listed, 88% are singletons. The sample consisted of PBMCs. Every receptor here comes from a woman aged 18-29 years in good health and CMV-seronegative.

The rearrangement links TRBV14 to TRBJ2-7, with 8 bases lining up with TRBD2. Trimming at V came to 8 bases and at J to 3 bases, leaving 12 bases not matched to a gene. Germline CDR1 is SGHDN and CDR2 is FVKESK. This CDR3 spans 15 amino acids. CDR3 nucleotide sequence: TGTGCCAGCTCTTCCGGGGCTAGCGGGCTCTACGAGCAGTACTTC. It yields the protein CASSSGASGLYEQYF.

The chain is built from TRBV2 and TRBJ2-3, with TRBD1 as a possible D gene (6 bases). This CDR3 comprises 15 residues. CDR1 SNHLY and CDR2 FYNNEI come from the germline V gene. Deletions cut 3 bases from V and 3 bases from J, with 13 bases between. CDR3 sequence: CASSEIWQGTDTQYF. The CDR3, as DNA: TGTGCCAGCAGTGAGATTTGGCAGGGGACAGATACGCAGTATTTT. Drawing the rest from reference TRBV2 and TRBJ2-3, the complete variable domain is EPEVTQTPSHQVTQMGQEVILRCVPISNHLYFYWYRQILGQKVEFLVSFYNNEISEKSEIFDDQFSVERPDGSNFTLKIRSTKLEDSAMYFCASSEIWQGTDTQYFGPGTRLTVL.

The rearrangement joins TRBV19 to TRBJ2-7; TRBD1 aligns across 9 bases. CDR1 is LNHDA and CDR2 is SQIVND in the germline V gene (reference sequence). The CDR3 runs to 14 residues. Trimming at V came to 4 bases and at J to 6 bases, leaving 7 bases not matched to a gene. CDR3 in DNA: TGTGCCAGTAGTACCTGGACAGGGGCCGGCGAGCAGTACTTC. It encodes CASSTWTGAGEQYF.

This clone has only one observation. The V call is TRBV5-1, the J call TRBJ2-2; TRBD1 is a possible D gene (6 bases). V lost 1 base to trimming and J lost 1 base, with 14 bases between them. The V gene's germline CDR1 is SGHRS and CDR2 YFSETQ. The CDR3 runs 17 residues. The CDR3 nucleotides are TGCGCCAGCAGCTTGTTCCGGGACACCGTGAACACCGGGGAGCTGTTTTTT. This translates into CASSLFRDTVNTGELFF.

This clone was seen a few times. The chain recombines TRBV2 with TRBJ1-5; no clear D gene. Germline V CDR1 and CDR2: SNHLY, FYNNEI. With 0 bases removed from V and 5 bases from J, the gap between germline ends came to 8 bases. The CDR3 length is 14 residues. CDR3 residues: CASSEASEYQPQHF. The CDR3 DNA reads as TGTGCCAGCAGTGAAGCATCGGAGTATCAGCCCCAGCATTTT.

The rearrangement links TRBV4-3 to TRBJ2-7; 8 nucleotides agree with TRBD2. The length of the CDR3 is 16 residues. Germline CDR1 reads LGHNA; CDR2 reads YSLEER. After removal of 0 bases from V and 4 bases from J, the junction contained 8 bases not matched to a gene. The CDR3 region is CASSQDLTSGSYEQYF. Written as DNA, the CDR3 is TGCGCCAGCAGCCAAGACCTTACTAGCGGTTCTTACGAGCAGTACTTC.

This clone was seen once. The chain combines TRBV6-6 with TRBJ1-6, with no clear D. CDR1 MNHNY and CDR2 SVGAGI come from the germline V gene (reference sequence). This CDR3 has 16 residues. V was cut by 0 bases and J by 6 bases, with 12 bases left in between. In DNA form, the CDR3 reads TGTGCCAGCAGTTACTCGAGGCCCGGTTTTAATTCACCCCTCCACTTT. This gives the protein CASSYSRPGFNSPLHF.

With regard to this clone: This specimen includes other DNA sequences encoding the same CDR3. V gene TRBV28 combines with J gene TRBJ2-1, with 9 bases matching TRBD2. Looked up from germline, CDR1 is MDHEN and CDR2 is SYDVKM. With V trimmed by 1 base and J by 1 base, 2 bases remained unmatched. The CDR3 sequence is 16 residues long. The CDR3 bases are TGTGCCAGCAGTTTATTAGCGGGAGAATCCTACAATGAGCAGTTCTTC. The encoded protein is CASSLLAGESYNEQFF.

The CDR3 coding sequence is TGTGCCAGCAGAATCAGGGGCGGGTCCTATAATTCACCCCTCCACTTT. Encoded protein: CASRIRGGSYNSPLHF. The V call is TRBV27, the J call TRBJ1-6; D possibly corresponds to TRBD1 (6 bases). Germline loops: CDR1 MNHEY, CDR2 SMNVEV (reference sequence). The CDR3 is made up of 16 amino acids. Trimming took off 6 bases at V and 1 base at J, with 13 bases between the two ends.

This clone was seen once. The V gene is TRBV6-1, the J gene TRBJ1-2; D uncertain. The CDR3 extends over 12 amino acids. V lost 4 bases and J lost 8, with 11 bases in between. CDR1 is MNHNS, CDR2 SASEGT, per germline. Here the CDR3 reads CASSVAGIGYTF. The DNA for the CDR3 is TGTGCCAGCAGTGTGGCAGGAATCGGCTACACCTTC.

There are many counts of this clone. This chain links TRBV27 with TRBJ1-1; D ambiguous. V was pared by 6 bases and J by 1 base, with 9 bases between. The length of the CDR3 is 13 residues. Germline CDR1 MNHEY, CDR2 SMNVEV (reference sequence). The CDR3: CASRFGPNTEAFF. The CDR3 nucleotides read TGTGCCAGCAGATTTGGGCCGAACACTGAAGCTTTCTTT.

In DNA, the CDR3 is TGTGCCAGCAGGATTTTCAGCGCGAACACCGGGGAGCTGTTTTTT. Amino acid sequence: CASRIFSANTGELFF. The rearrangement links TRBV27 to TRBJ2-2; no clear D. In germline, CDR1 is MNHEY, CDR2 SMNVEV (reference sequence). CDR3 length: 15 residues. Between the trimmed V and J ends, which lost 6 bases and 0 bases, there was a span of 11 bases.

V gene TRBV6-1 combines with J gene TRBJ2-7; 8 positions match TRBD1. V dropped 0 bases and J dropped 5; count of bases not matched to a gene: 3. The CDR3 loop spans 14 amino acids. The germline V gene has CDR1 MNHNS and CDR2 SASEGT. The CDR3 DNA reads as TGTGCCAGCAGTGAAGCGACAGGGGTCAACGAGCAGTACTTC. It specifies CASSEATGVNEQYF.

The gene calls are TRBV28 and TRBJ2-7; 11 positions agree with TRBD1. Unmatched junction bases numbered 8, after V lost 7 bases and J lost 3 bases. The CDR3 length is 15 residues. From germline, CDR1 is MDHEN and CDR2 SYDVKM. This chain's CDR3 is CASNLGQGVVYEQYF. CDR3 DNA sequence: TGTGCCAGCAACCTGGGACAGGGGGTTGTCTACGAGCAGTACTTC.

The chain joins TRBV23-1 to TRBJ2-5, with D possibly matching TRBD1 (5 bases). TRBV23-1 is annotated as an ORF whose role is uncertain. The CDR3 sequence is 14 residues long. Trimming took off 4 bases at V and 5 bases at J, with 14 bases between the two ends. The DNA for the CDR3 is TGCGCCAGCAGTCTTCAACTTAAGGGGGAGACCCAGTACTTC. Its protein is CASSLQLKGETQYF.

The chain joins TRBV4-3 to TRBJ2-6; D might be TRBD2 (6 bases). V was shortened by 4 bases and J by 0 bases, with 7 bases between the two germline ends. This CDR3 is 15 amino acids long. From germline, CDR1 is LGHNA and CDR2 YSLEER. CDR3 residues: CASSPGSSGANVLTF. The DNA for the CDR3 is TGCGCCAGCAGCCCCGGGAGCTCTGGGGCCAACGTCCTGACTTTC.

Turning to this clone: The same CDR3 can be traced to other DNA sequences in this sample. The V and J genes are TRBV6-1 and TRBJ2-7; D possibly corresponds to TRBD1 (5 bases). The CDR3 is made up of 12 amino acids. Germline CDR1 is MNHNS and CDR2 is SASEGT. Trimming pared 3 bases from V and 3 bases from J, leaving 6 bases between. CDR3 in DNA: TGTGCCAGCAGTGATCAGGGCTACGAGCAGTACTTC. Encoded protein: CASSDQGYEQYF.

The rearrangement links TRBV4-3 to TRBJ1-5, with 8 bases that match TRBD1. Trimming took 5 bases from V and 2 from J; bases not matched to a gene: 5. Germline V lookup: CDR1 LGHNA, CDR2 YSLEER. This CDR3 region has 15 residues. The CDR3 sequence: CASSYKTGGNQPQHF. CDR3 DNA sequence: TGCGCCAGCAGCTACAAGACAGGGGGCAATCAGCCCCAGCATTTT.

The rearrangement joins TRBV5-4 to TRBJ2-7; TRBD2 aligns across 10 bases. CDR1 and CDR2 from the germline V gene are SGHNT and YYREEE (reference sequence). Trimming took 4 bases from V and 1 from J; bases not matched to a gene: 5. The CDR3 totals 15 residues. The CDR3 spells CASSRTSGGSYEQYF. CDR3 sequence (DNA): TGTGCCAGCAGCCGGACTAGCGGAGGGTCCTACGAGCAGTACTTC. Drawing the rest from reference TRBV5-4 and TRBJ2-7, the complete variable domain is ETGVTQSPTHLIKTRGQQVTLRCSSQSGHNTVSWYQQALGQGPQFIFQYYREEENGRGNFPPRFSGLQFPNYSSELNVNALELDDSALYLCASSRTSGGSYEQYFGPGTRLTVT.